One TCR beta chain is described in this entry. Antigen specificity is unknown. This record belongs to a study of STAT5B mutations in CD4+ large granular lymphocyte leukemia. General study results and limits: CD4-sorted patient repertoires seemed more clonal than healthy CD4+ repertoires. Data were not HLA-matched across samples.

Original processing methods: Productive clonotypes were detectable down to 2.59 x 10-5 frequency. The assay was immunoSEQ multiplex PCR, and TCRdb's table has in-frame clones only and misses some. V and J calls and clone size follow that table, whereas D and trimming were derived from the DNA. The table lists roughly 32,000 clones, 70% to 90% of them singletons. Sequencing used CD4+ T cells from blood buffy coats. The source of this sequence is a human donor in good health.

CDR3 nucleotide sequence: TGTGCCAGCAGCTTAGACCCCTGGGGGTACGCTGAAGCTTTCTTT. As protein: CASSLDPWGYAEAFF. The chain joins TRBV11-3 to TRBJ1-1; D is perhaps TRBD1 (5 bases). The germline CDR1 and CDR2 sequences are SGHNT and YENEEA. The V and J ends lost 0 bases and 6 bases respectively, with 14 bases between them. This CDR3 has 15 residues. Drawing the rest from reference TRBV11-3 and TRBJ1-1, the complete variable domain is EAGVVQSPRYKIIEKKQPVAFWCNPISGHNTLYWYLQNLGQGPELLIRYENEEAVDDSQLPKDRFSAERLKGVDSTLKIQPAELGDSAVYLCASSLDPWGYAEAFFGQGTRLTVV.